This passage covers 32 T cell receptor beta chains from one sample sequenced in a study of tumor-infiltrating lymphocytes in primary liver carcinoma. Reverse transcription of roughly 480 ng total RNA with a constant-region primer produced TCR beta cDNA. Nested multiplex PCR, run for three rounds with slightly modified ARM-PCR, yielded TCR beta libraries. With TRBV1-TRBV30 forward primers and a C-beta reverse primer, the first two PCR rounds were run for approximately 10 cycles each. TCRdb fed the multiplex PCR reads into MiXCR, producing one record per CDR3 protein. The sample lists approximately 210,000 distinct CDR3 sequences, 65% occurring once. Extraction also yielded germline DNA, while blood RNA was obtained from unsorted whole blood. The sequencing sample was made of peripheral blood. These receptors were obtained from a woman aged 60-75 years with primary liver carcinoma and hepatitis B virus infection.

V gene TRBV7-9 combines with J gene TRBJ2-6; no clear D. The germline V and J ends were trimmed by 5 bases and 2 bases, with 4 bases remaining between them. The length of the CDR3 is 13 residues. Germline values: CDR1 SEHNR, CDR2 FQNEAQ (reference sequence). The CDR3 bases are TGTGCCAGCAGCATGGCTGGGGCCAACGTCCTGACTTTC. Its protein product is CASSMAGANVLTF.

Turning to this clonotype: Possible read error: a much larger clone is one base away. Given the absence of the conserved phenylalanine or tryptophan at the CDR3 end, a read error is likely. Because the CDR3's place on the DNA is in doubt, the DNA is left out and the CDR3 is given as listed by TCRdb. The chain has TRBV12-3 or TRBV12-4 and TRBJ2-6. The CDR3 region is 9 residues in length, termini included. CDR3: CASNPKDSG.

Notes on this clonotype: A much larger clone is a single base away; this may be a read error. The V gene is TRBV5-5, the J gene TRBJ2-5, with 8 bases fitting TRBD2. V dropped 3 bases and J dropped 5; count of bases not matched to a gene: 12. The CDR3 is 16 amino acids. CDR1 SGHKS and CDR2 YYEKEE come from the germline V gene (reference sequence). CDR3 nucleotides: TGTGCCAGCAGCTCCAGGACTAGCTGGATAGGTGAGACCCAGTACTTC. Translation: CASSSRTSWIGETQYF.

With regard to this clonotype: Because it lacks the conserved phenylalanine or tryptophan at the end, this CDR3 is likely a read error. The rearrangement uses TRBV6-2 or TRBV6-3 and TRBJ2-2; D may correspond to TRBD1 or TRBD2 (6 bases each). The CDR3 is 17 residues long. Germline CDR1 is MNHEY and CDR2 is SVGEGT. Trimming stripped 6 bases from V and 4 bases from J, with 21 bases between. Here the CDR3 DNA reads TGTGCCAGCAGCTCTAATAACAGGGTCGGGAGCACCGGGGAGCTGTTTGTT. Its protein is CASSSNNRVGSTGELFV.

The rearrangement links TRBV28 to TRBJ1-3; no clear D. Germline V gene lookup returns CDR1 MDHEN and CDR2 SYDVKM. The CDR3 totals 16 residues. Trimming shortened V by 6 bases and J by 0 bases, and 15 bases separated the two germline ends. In DNA, the CDR3 is TGTGCCAGCAGCCCCGGCGGAACGAACTCTGGAAACACCATATATTTT. Translating gives CASSPGGTNSGNTIYF.

This chain joins TRBV6-1 and TRBJ2-7; D possibly corresponds to TRBD1 (6 bases). This CDR3 has 15 amino acids. The V gene lost 5 bases and the J gene lost 3 bases, with 17 bases spanning the gap. Germline assignment: CDR1 MNHNS and CDR2 SASEGT. The CDR3 DNA reads TGTGCCAGCAGTAAACCCAGGACAGAGGACTACGAGCAGTACTTC. Its translation is CASSKPRTEDYEQYF.

This clonotype has a handful of counts. The chain is built from TRBV2 and TRBJ1-1; D is ambiguous. The CDR3 has 13 amino acids. The V end lost 3 bases, the J end lost 1 base, and 6 bases lay between the germline ends. Germline assignment: CDR1 SNHLY and CDR2 FYNNEI. Here the CDR3 reads CASSERENTEAFF. Here the CDR3 DNA reads TGTGCCAGCAGTGAGCGGGAGAACACTGAAGCTTTCTTT. The full variable domain, rest sourced from reference TRBV2 and TRBJ1-1, is EPEVTQTPSHQVTQMGQEVILRCVPISNHLYFYWYRQILGQKVEFLVSFYNNEISEKSEIFDDQFSVERPDGSNFTLKIRSTKLEDSAMYFCASSERENTEAFFGQGTRLTVV.

Remarks on this clonotype: A much larger clone differs from this one at a single base, so this may be a read error. The chain couples TRBV7-8 to TRBJ1-1; unclear D gene. CDR3 length: 14 residues. Per germline, CDR1 SGHVS and CDR2 FQNEAQ. In DNA form, the CDR3 reads TGTGCCATCAGCTTAGTGGCAGCGAACACTGAAGCTTTCTTT. Translated, it gives CAISLVAANTEAFF.

CDR3: CASSPLSGSYNEQFF. For the CDR3, the DNA is TGTGCCAGCTCACCATTGTCCGGCTCCTACAATGAGCAGTTCTTC. This chain joins TRBV18 and TRBJ2-1; D gene unclear. There are 15 residues in the CDR3. V gave up 2 bases and J gave up 0 bases, with 8 bases separating them. CDR1 and CDR2 from the germline V gene are KGHSH and LQKENI.

As concerns this clonotype: This may be a read error, as it is one base from a much larger clone. The V gene is TRBV5-1, the J gene TRBJ2-3; D is undetermined. This CDR3 spans 15 amino acids. Trimming left V 1 base short and J 4 bases short, with 13 bases between. Germline-derived CDR1 and CDR2 are SGHRS and YFSETQ. The CDR3 bases are TGCGCCAGCAGCTTGTTGGTAGTTGAGTCAGATACGCAGTATTTT. This sequence encodes CASSLLVVESDTQYF.

The V gene is TRBV7-9, the J gene TRBJ2-3; 7 nucleotides align to TRBD2. The CDR3 totals 13 residues. J lost 7 bases, V lost 4 bases, and 5 bases had no gene match. Germline loops: CDR1 SEHNR, CDR2 FQNEAQ (reference sequence). Written as DNA, the CDR3 is TGTGCCAGCAGCTCCACTAGCGTAAATACGCAGTATTTT. It specifies CASSSTSVNTQYF. Full variable domain (remainder filled in from reference TRBV7-9 and TRBJ2-3): DTGVSQNPRHKITKRGQNVTFRCDPISEHNRLYWYRQTLGQGPEFLTYFQNEAQLEKSRLLSDRFSAERPKGSFSTLEIQRTEQGDSAMYLCASSSTSVNTQYFGPGTRLTVL.

Notes on this clonotype: The CDR3 does not close with the conserved phenylalanine or tryptophan, likely indicating a read error. The chain links TRBV29-1 to TRBJ2-3; TRBD2 matches 10 bases. This CDR3 has 14 residues. Germline loops: CDR1 SQVTM, CDR2 ANQGSEA. V trimming: 7 bases; J trimming: 2 bases; junction bases outside the gene matches: 6. CDR3 region: CSATGTSDTDTQYL. The CDR3 DNA reads TGCAGCGCTACCGGGACTAGCGACACAGATACGCAGTATCTT.

Concerning this clonotype: A read error may explain this, as a much larger clone is one base away. The chain combines TRBV6-5 with TRBJ2-7, with 8 bases aligning to TRBD2. Germline lookup yields CDR1 MNHEY and CDR2 SVGAGI. The CDR3 has 15 amino acids. Trimming removed 6 bases from V and 1 base from J; junction bases left unmatched: 8. The CDR3 coding sequence is TGTGCCAGCAGAGAGGGACTAGTGGGTTCCTACGAGCAGTACTTC. Amino acid sequence: CASREGLVGSYEQYF.

This clonotype was observed a few times. V usage is TRBV2 and J usage is TRBJ2-6; 9 bases map to TRBD1. The CDR3 is made up of 18 amino acids. V trimming: 6 bases; J trimming: 0 bases; junction bases outside the gene matches: 9. From germline, CDR1 is SNHLY and CDR2 FYNNEI. CDR3: CASRQGAGLSSGANVLTF. CDR3 nucleotides: TGTGCCAGCAGACAGGGGGCGGGTCTGTCCTCTGGGGCCAACGTCCTGACTTTC.

This clonotype was seen ten or more times. The rearrangement links TRBV6-2 or TRBV6-3 to TRBJ2-1; TRBD2 agrees at 9 bases. V gave up 5 bases and J gave up 2 bases; unmatched junction bases: 7. This CDR3 region has 16 residues. The V gene's germline CDR1 is MNHEY and CDR2 SVGEGT. The chain's CDR3 is CASSRLAGVAYNEQFF. DNA of the CDR3: TGTGCCAGCAGTCGGTTAGCGGGAGTGGCCTACAATGAGCAGTTCTTC.

Details on this clonotype: The germline gene is not matched at one end of the junction; a read error may be the cause. Here the CDR3 reads CASSFGVQEAQYF. CDR3 coding DNA: TGCGCCAGCAGCTTTGGGGTTCAAGAGGCCCAGTACTTC. J is TRBJ2-5 and V is TRBV5-1; D not certain. Germline V lookup: CDR1 SGHRS, CDR2 YFSETQ. The CDR3 is made up of 13 amino acids.

In the case of this clonotype: The final CDR3 position lacks the conserved phenylalanine or tryptophan, pointing to a likely read error. V is TRBV6-2 or TRBV6-3 and J is TRBJ2-7, with D unclear. This CDR3 is 12 amino acids long. Between the trimmed V and J ends, which lost 2 bases and 3 bases, there was a span of 5 bases. Germline V lookup: CDR1 MNHEY, CDR2 SVGEGT. The CDR3 region has the DNA TGTGCCAGCAGTTACCCAGACTACGAGCAGTACTCC. It specifies CASSYPDYEQYS.

V and J are TRBV12-3 or TRBV12-4 and TRBJ2-7; 7 positions match TRBD1. The CDR3 sequence is 16 residues long. V lost 5 bases, J lost 0 bases, and 10 bases stayed unmatched. The CDR3 DNA is TGTGCCAGCAGTATGGGTATGGGGACAGACTCCTACGAGCAGTACTTC. The encoded protein is CASSMGMGTDSYEQYF.

The CDR3 protein is CASKGTSGRPTDTQYF. CDR3 sequence (DNA): TGTGCCAGCAAGGGGACTAGCGGGCGTCCCACAGATACGCAGTATTTT. V is TRBV7-8 and J is TRBJ2-3; TRBD2 matches at 12 bases. Unmatched junction bases numbered 7, after V lost 7 bases and J lost 2 bases. This CDR3 contains 16 residues. Germline V lookup: CDR1 SGHVS, CDR2 FQNEAQ.

This clonotype appeared a few times. The junction departs from germline at one end; a sequencing error may be responsible. This chain joins TRBV5-4 and TRBJ2-7; no clear D. Germline loops: CDR1 SGHNT, CDR2 YYREEE (reference sequence). The CDR3 contains 13 residues. The CDR3 sequence is CASRSILFYVQYF. CDR3 in DNA: TGTGCCAGCAGGTCGATATTATTCTACGTGCAGTACTTC.

About this clonotype itself: The junction does not match germline at one end; this may be a read error. The chain joins TRBV11-2 to TRBJ2-7; 7 positions agree with TRBD2. The CDR3 runs to 15 residues. Germline assignment: CDR1 SGHAT and CDR2 FQNNGV. The CDR3 bases are TGTGCCAGGAGCTTAGGCGGGAGCCCATCCTACGAGCAGTACTTC. It encodes CARSLGGSPSYEQYF.

This rearrangement joins TRBV29-1 to TRBJ2-5; 7 nucleotides agree with TRBD2. CDR1 and CDR2 from the germline V gene are SQVTM and ANQGSEA. V was clipped by 7 bases and J by 2 bases; unmatched bases: 7. This CDR3 contains 13 residues. The CDR3 loop is CSAGLVQQETQYF. The CDR3 region has the DNA TGCAGCGCCGGACTAGTTCAACAAGAGACCCAGTACTTC.

Comments on this clonotype: An end of the junction does not agree with germline; a read error may underlie this. V is TRBV28 and J is TRBJ2-7; D might be TRBD2 (6 bases). Germline CDR1 is MDHEN and CDR2 is SYDVKM. This CDR3 spans 13 amino acids. CDR3 bases: TGTACCAGCGGAGGGGTAACACCCTACGAGCAGTACTTC. It encodes CTSGGVTPYEQYF.

This clonotype has a single count. With a much larger clone just one base away, this may be a read error. This chain joins TRBV12-3 or TRBV12-4 and TRBJ1-4; D is undetermined. The CDR3 spans 11 residues. The V and J ends lost 10 bases and 8 bases respectively, with 11 bases between them. As DNA, the CDR3 is TGTGCCACCAGAGACCTAGAAAAACTGTTTTTT. This gives the protein CATRDLEKLFF.

Concerning this clonotype itself: One junction end does not reproduce the germline sequence, and a read error may be involved. The V and J genes are TRBV5-1 and TRBJ2-6, with a possible D match to TRBD1 (5 bases). There are 17 residues in the CDR3. Germline lookup yields CDR1 SGHRS and CDR2 YFSETQ. The CDR3 loop reads CASSLWQGNSGANVPTF. The CDR3 nucleotides read TGCGCCAGCAGCTTGTGGCAGGGAAACTCTGGGGCCAACGTCCCGACTTTC.

A note on this clonotype: It is likely a read error, because the conserved phenylalanine at the end of the CDR3 is missing. The chain carries TRBV6-2 or TRBV6-3 and TRBJ2-1, with 7 bases aligning to TRBD1. Losses at the gene ends were 5 bases for V and 3 bases for J; bases not matched to a gene: 4. CDR1 MNHEY and CDR2 SVGEGT come from the germline V gene. This CDR3 spans 14 amino acids. The CDR3 loop reads CASSGQAIYNEQFS. The CDR3 DNA is TGTGCCAGCAGTGGACAGGCAATCTACAATGAGCAGTTCTCT.

Of note for this clonotype: This CDR3 is missing its conserved last phenylalanine or tryptophan, likely due to a read error. The V and J genes are TRBV11-2 and TRBJ2-1, with TRBD1 as a possible D gene (6 bases). Per the germline V gene, CDR1 is SGHAT and CDR2 is FQNNGV. The CDR3 extends over 12 amino acids. CDR3: CARSLGGNEQFL. The CDR3 coding sequence is TGTGCCAGGAGCTTAGGGGGAAATGAGCAGTTCTTG.

This clonotype was seen a few times. The genes are TRBV7-2 and TRBJ2-1; 7 nucleotides agree with TRBD2. The V segment lost 3 bases and the J segment 10 bases; nucleotides outside the gene matches: 6. The CDR3 is made up of 13 amino acids. Germline V gene data show CDR1 as SGHTA and CDR2 as FQGNSA. CDR3 amino acids: CASSFRAGEEQFF. Written as DNA, the CDR3 is TGTGCCAGCAGCTTTAGGGCGGGAGAGGAGCAGTTCTTC.

This clonotype was seen only once. This may be a read error: a much more frequent sequence differs by one nucleotide. The CDR3 bases are TGTGCCAGCAGTTTCGGACGGAAGAACACTGAAGCTTTCTTT. It codes for CASSFGRKNTEAFF. This rearrangement joins TRBV6-6 to TRBJ1-1; unclear D gene. This CDR3 contains 14 residues. Per germline, CDR1 MNHNY and CDR2 SVGAGI (reference sequence). The ends were cut back, 4 bases at V and 1 base at J, with 10 bases in the middle.

About this clonotype itself: This could be a read error, since a much larger clone is one nucleotide away. The CDR3 carries no conserved terminal phenylalanine or tryptophan, so it likely arises from a read error. The V call is TRBV5-6, the J call TRBJ2-5; 9 positions match TRBD2. V shed 5 bases, J shed 4 bases, and the junction held 9 bases outside the gene matches. There are 15 residues in the CDR3. Germline CDR1 and CDR2: SGHDT and YYEEEE. CDR3 region: CASSPISGSLETQYI. In DNA form, the CDR3 reads TGTGCCAGCAGTCCGATTAGCGGGAGCTTAGAGACCCAGTACATC.

The rearrangement links TRBV12-5 to TRBJ2-1, with TRBD2 identical over 13 bases. CDR1 is LGHNT, CDR2 FRNRAP, per germline. The CDR3 runs to 15 residues. J was trimmed by 8 bases and V by 4 bases; bases with no gene match: 5. The CDR3 DNA is TGTGCTAGTGGTTCCGGACTAGCGGGAGTCTATGAGCAGTTCTTC. As protein: CASGSGLAGVYEQFF.

The chain employs TRBV7-9 and TRBJ2-7, with 8 bases fitting TRBD1. Germline loops: CDR1 SEHNR, CDR2 FQNEAQ (reference sequence). J was trimmed by 2 bases and V by 5 bases; bases with no gene match: 8. This CDR3 is 15 amino acids long. The CDR3 bases are TGTGCCAGCAGCCCGGACAGGGTAAGGGCCTACGAGCAGTACTTC. It yields the protein CASSPDRVRAYEQYF.